The clone carrying this T cell receptor (beta chain) has just one count. Produced via immunoSEQ multiplex PCR; TCRdb's table is partial and in-frame only. The sample has some 58,000 clones, around four fifths seen once; the top ten hold about 3.7%. The data were taken from a study of OX40 agonist ivuxolimab in advanced cancers. For the study at large: Across the patients, intravenous ivuxolimab was delivered every 2 weeks at 0.01 to 10 mg/kg. Having had anti-PD-1, anti-PD-L1 or anti-CTLA-4 therapy before was allowed, and approximately 40% had some. One hepatocellular carcinoma and a couple of cutaneous melanoma patients partially responded.

The clonotype originates from an adult with an advanced solid tumor such as melanoma, head and neck, liver or kidney cancer. Sequences were derived from CD4+ or CD8+ T cells sorted from blood, sampled in a trial of the OX40 agonist ivuxolimab.

CDR3 sequence reads: CASSEQNYGYTF. The CDR3 nucleotides read TGTGCCAGCAGTGAACAGAACTATGGCTACACCTTC. This chain connects TRBV6-1 to TRBJ1-2; D unresolved. CDR3 length: 12 amino acids. V was shortened by 2 bases and J by 2 bases, with 3 bases between the two germline ends. CDR1 is MNHNS and CDR2 is SASEGT in the germline V gene.